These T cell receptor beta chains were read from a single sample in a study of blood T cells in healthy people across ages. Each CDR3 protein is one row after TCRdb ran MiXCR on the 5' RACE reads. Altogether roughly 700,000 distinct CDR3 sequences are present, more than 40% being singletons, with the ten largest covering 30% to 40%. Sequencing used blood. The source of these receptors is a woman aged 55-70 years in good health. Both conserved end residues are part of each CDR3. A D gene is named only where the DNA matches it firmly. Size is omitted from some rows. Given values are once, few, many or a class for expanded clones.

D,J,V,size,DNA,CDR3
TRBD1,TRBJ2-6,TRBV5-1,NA,TGCGCCAGCAGCGACCGGACAGGTTCTGGGGCCAACGTCCTGACTTTC,CASSDRTGSGANVLTF
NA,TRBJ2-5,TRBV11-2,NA,TGTGCCAGCAGCTTAGTTGGGGGGAATGGAGAGACCCAGTACTTC,CASSLVGGNGETQYF
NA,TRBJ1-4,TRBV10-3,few,TGTGCCATCAGTGGGACCGACAGCCTTAATGAAAAACTGTTTTTT,CAISGTDSLNEKLFF
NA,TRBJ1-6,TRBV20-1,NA,TGCAGTGCTAGAGCGTGGAATTCACCCCTCCACTTT,CSARAWNSPLHF
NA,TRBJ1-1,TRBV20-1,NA,TGCAGTGCTAGAAGGACGAACACTGAAGCTTTCTTT,CSARRTNTEAFF
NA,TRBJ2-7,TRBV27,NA,TGTGCCAGCAGTTCCCCGGGGGATTGGGAGCAGTACTTC,CASSSPGDWEQYF
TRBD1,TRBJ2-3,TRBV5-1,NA,TGCGCCAGCAGCCTCCGGGACAGGGGGGATACGCAGTATTTT,CASSLRDRGDTQYF
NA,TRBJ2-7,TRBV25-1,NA,TGTGCCAGCAGTCCCTTGGGGGCAGAGGGGACCCGGTACTTC,CASSPLGAEGTRYF
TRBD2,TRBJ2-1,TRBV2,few,TGTGCCAGCAGTGGGGGACTAGCGAGCAATGAGCAGTTCTTC,CASSGGLASNEQFF
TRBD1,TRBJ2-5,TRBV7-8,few,TGTGCCAGCAGCCAGACAGGGGATGGATGGGAGACCCAGTACTTC,CASSQTGDGWETQYF
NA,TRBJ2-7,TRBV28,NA,TGTGCCAGCAGTACGGACGGTTACTCCTACGAGCAGTACTTC,CASSTDGYSYEQYF
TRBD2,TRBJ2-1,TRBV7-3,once,TGTGCCAGCAGCTCCCTTCCGTTGGGTAGCGGGAGCAATGAGCAGTTCTTC,CASSSLPLGSGSNEQFF
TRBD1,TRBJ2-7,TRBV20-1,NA,TGCAGTGCTAGAAGGACAGGGAGTATCTACGAGCAGTACTTC,CSARRTGSIYEQYF
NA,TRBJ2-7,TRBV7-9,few,TGTGCCACCCGGGGCACTACGTTCTACGAGCAGTACTTC,CATRGTTFYEQYF
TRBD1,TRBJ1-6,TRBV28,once,TGTGCCAGCAGTCAGCGACAGGGGCGAAGCGGGCCCCTCCACTTT,CASSQRQGRSGPLHF
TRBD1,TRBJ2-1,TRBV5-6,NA,TGTGCCAGCGGAAGAACGACAGGGGGCAAGGGGAGCAATGAGCAGTTCTTC,CASGRTTGGKGSNEQFF
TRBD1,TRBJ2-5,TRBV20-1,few,TGCAGTGCTGCTACCGGGACAGGGGGAGAAGAGACCCAGTACTTC,CSAATGTGGEETQYF
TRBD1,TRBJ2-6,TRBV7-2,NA,TGTGCCAGCAGCACACAGGGGTCTGGGGCCAACGTCCTGACTTTC,CASSTQGSGANVLTF